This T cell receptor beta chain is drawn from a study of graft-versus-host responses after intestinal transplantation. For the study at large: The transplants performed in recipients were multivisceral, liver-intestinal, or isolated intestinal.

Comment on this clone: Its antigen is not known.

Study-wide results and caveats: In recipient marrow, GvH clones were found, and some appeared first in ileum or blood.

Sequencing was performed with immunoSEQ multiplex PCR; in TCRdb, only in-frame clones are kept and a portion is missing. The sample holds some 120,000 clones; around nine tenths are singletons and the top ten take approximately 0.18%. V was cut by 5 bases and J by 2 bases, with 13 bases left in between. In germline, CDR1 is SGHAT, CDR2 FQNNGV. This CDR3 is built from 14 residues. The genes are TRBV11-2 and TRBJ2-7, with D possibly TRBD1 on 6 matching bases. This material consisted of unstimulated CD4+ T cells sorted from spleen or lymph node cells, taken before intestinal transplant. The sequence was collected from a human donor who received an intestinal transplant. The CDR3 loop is CASSPTGNTYEQYF. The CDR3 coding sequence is TGTGCCAGCAGCCCCACAGGGAACACCTACGAGCAGTACTTC.